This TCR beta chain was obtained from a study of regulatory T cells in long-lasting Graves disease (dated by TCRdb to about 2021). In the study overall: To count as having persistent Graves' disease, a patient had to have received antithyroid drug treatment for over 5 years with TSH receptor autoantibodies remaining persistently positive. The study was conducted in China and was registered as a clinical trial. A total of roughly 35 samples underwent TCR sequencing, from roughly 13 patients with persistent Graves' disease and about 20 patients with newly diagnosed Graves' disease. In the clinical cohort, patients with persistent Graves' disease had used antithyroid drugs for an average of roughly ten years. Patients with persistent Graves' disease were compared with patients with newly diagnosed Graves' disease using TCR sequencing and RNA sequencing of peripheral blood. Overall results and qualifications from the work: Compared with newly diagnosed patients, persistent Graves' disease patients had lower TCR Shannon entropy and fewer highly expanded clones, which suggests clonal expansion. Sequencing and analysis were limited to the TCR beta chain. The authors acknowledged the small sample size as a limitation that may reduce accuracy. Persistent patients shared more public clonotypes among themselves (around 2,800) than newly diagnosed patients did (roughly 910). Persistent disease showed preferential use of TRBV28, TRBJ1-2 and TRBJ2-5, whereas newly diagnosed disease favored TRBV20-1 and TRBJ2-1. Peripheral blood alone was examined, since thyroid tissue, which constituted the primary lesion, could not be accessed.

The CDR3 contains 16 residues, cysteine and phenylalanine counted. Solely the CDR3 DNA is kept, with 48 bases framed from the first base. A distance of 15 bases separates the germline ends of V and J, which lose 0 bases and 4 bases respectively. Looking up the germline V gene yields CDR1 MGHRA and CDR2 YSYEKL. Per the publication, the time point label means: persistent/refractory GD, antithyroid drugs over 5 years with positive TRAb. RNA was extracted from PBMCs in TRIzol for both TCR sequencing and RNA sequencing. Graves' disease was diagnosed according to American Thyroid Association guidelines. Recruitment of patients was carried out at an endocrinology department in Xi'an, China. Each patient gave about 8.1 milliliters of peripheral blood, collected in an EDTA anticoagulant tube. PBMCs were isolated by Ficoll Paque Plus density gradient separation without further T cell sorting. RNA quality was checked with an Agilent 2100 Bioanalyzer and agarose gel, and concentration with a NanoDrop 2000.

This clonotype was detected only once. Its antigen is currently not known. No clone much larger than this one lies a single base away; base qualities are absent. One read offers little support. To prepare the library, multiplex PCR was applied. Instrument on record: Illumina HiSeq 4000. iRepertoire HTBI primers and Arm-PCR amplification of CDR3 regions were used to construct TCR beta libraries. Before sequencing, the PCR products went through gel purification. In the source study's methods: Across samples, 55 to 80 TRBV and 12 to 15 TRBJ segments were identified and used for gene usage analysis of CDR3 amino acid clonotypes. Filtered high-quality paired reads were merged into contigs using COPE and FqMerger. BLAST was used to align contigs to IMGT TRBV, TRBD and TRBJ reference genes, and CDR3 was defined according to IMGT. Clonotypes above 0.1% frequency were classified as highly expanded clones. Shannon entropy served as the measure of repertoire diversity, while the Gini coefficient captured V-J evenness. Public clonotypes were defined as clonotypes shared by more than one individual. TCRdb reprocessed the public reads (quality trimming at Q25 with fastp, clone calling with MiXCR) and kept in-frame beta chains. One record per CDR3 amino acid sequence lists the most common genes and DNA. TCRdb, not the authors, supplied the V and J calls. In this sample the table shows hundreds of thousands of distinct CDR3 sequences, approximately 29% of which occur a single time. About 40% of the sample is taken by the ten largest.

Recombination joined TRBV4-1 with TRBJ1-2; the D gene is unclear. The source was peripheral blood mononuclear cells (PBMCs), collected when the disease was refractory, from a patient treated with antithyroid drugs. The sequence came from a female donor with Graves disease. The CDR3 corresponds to CASSQEASIQAYGYTF. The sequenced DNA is TGCGCCAGCAGCCAAGAAGCATCTATCCAGGCCTATGGCTACACCTTC.